These 21 T cell receptor beta chains originate from one sample sequenced in a study of human T cells and chemical hapten exposure. TCRdb fed the RACE reads into MiXCR, producing one record per CDR3 protein. The sample consists of roughly 92,000 distinct CDR3 sequences, 11% of them appearing once. As to time point: patch test 2, 6 weeks after DPC sensitization. Treatment defined: therapeutic diphenylcyclopropenone sensitization with weekly scalp DPC. The specimen comprised whole blood, sampled in connection with sensitization to the hapten diphenylcyclopropenone (DPC). These receptors all stem from a woman aged 40 to 55 with alopecia areata. Some clones in this sample may be carry-over from other donors' samples.

This clonotype was seen a few times. The chain employs TRBV6-2 or TRBV6-3 and TRBJ2-5; TRBD2 matches at 14 bases. Germline CDR1 and CDR2: MNHEY and SVGEGT. The CDR3 is 18 residues long. With 5 bases clipped from V and 4 bases from J, the junction kept 12 bases outside the gene matches. The CDR3 DNA reads TGTGCCAGCAGTCCCGGGACTAGCGGGAGTCTCAAGGGAGAGACCCAGTACTTC. It specifies CASSPGTSGSLKGETQYF.

The sample holds many counts of this clonotype. This chain links TRBV7-2 with TRBJ1-5; perhaps TRBD1 as D (6 bases). V shed 5 bases and J shed 5 bases, with 10 bases lying between them. Germline assignment: CDR1 SGHTA and CDR2 FQGNSA. There are 13 residues in the CDR3. The CDR3 loop is CASSLNRDQPQHF. The CDR3 nucleotides read TGTGCCAGCAGCCTTAACAGGGATCAGCCCCAGCATTTT.

This clonotype was counted ten times or more. The chain combines TRBV4-1 with TRBJ1-4; D might be TRBD1 (5 bases). The length of the CDR3 is 16 residues. Between the trimmed V and J ends, which lost 6 bases and 5 bases, there was a span of 19 bases. Germline V CDR1 and CDR2: MGHRA, YSYEKL. The CDR3 protein is CASRLVPGRINEKLFF. The CDR3 DNA reads as TGCGCCAGCAGACTCGTTCCGGGACGGATAAATGAAAAACTGTTTTTT.

The rearrangement joins TRBV7-6 to TRBJ2-3; possible D gene TRBD2, 5 bases. Germline V gene data show CDR1 as SGHVS and CDR2 as FNYEAQ. This CDR3 has 16 residues. The V and J ends lost 6 bases and 0 bases respectively, with 16 bases between them. CDR3: CASSSLLGASTDTQYF. CDR3 bases: TGTGCCAGCAGTTCCCTCTTGGGAGCTAGCACAGATACGCAGTATTTT.

This clonotype was counted ten times or more. The rearrangement joins TRBV7-8 to TRBJ1-2; weak D call: TRBD1 (6 bases). Per the germline V gene, CDR1 is SGHVS and CDR2 is FQNEAQ. The CDR3 runs 14 residues. The V and J ends lost 4 bases and 6 bases respectively, with 15 bases between them. The CDR3, as DNA: TGTGCCAGCAGCTCCATACAGGGATTGGATGGCTACACCTTC. Its protein product is CASSSIQGLDGYTF.

The V gene is TRBV6-2 or TRBV6-3, the J gene TRBJ1-5; D remains ambiguous. CDR1 and CDR2 (germline): MNHEY, SVGEGT. The CDR3 contains 15 residues. V was pared by 0 bases and J by 2 bases, with 8 bases between. The CDR3 nucleotides are TGTGCCAGCAGTTACTCATTGGGAGGCAATCAGCCCCAGCATTTT. The encoded protein is CASSYSLGGNQPQHF.

This clonotype was seen repeatedly, ten times or more. The genes are TRBV4-3 and TRBJ2-3; D unresolved. The CDR3 covers 14 residues. In germline, CDR1 is LGHNA, CDR2 YSLEER. The V and J ends lost 0 bases and 6 bases respectively, with 10 bases between them. CDR3 region: CASSQDQGYDTQYF. In DNA form, the CDR3 reads TGCGCCAGCAGCCAAGATCAAGGATACGATACGCAGTATTTT.

There are a few counts of this clonotype. The chain has TRBV7-2 and TRBJ2-7; TRBD1 aligns across 9 bases. Trimming cost V 0 bases and J 5 bases; bases outside gene matches: 5. CDR3 size: 15 residues. From germline, CDR1 is SGHTA and CDR2 FQGNSA. The CDR3 spells CASSLAGTGNNEQYF. CDR3 DNA: TGTGCCAGCAGCTTAGCCGGGACAGGGAACAACGAGCAGTACTTC. Full variable domain (missing parts from reference TRBV7-2 and TRBJ2-7): GAGVSQSPSNKVTEKGKDVELRCDPISGHTALYWYRQSLGQGLEFLIYFQGNSAPDKSGLPSDRFSAERTGGSVSTLTIQRTQQEDSAVYLCASSLAGTGNNEQYFGPGTRLTVT.

The rearrangement links TRBV28 to TRBJ2-5; the D gene is possibly TRBD2 (5 bases). CDR3 length: 14 residues. Trimming left V 7 bases short and J 7 bases short, with 19 bases between. CDR1 and CDR2 from the germline V gene are MDHEN and SYDVKM. The CDR3 here is CASTPRRAVPTQYF. CDR3 in DNA: TGTGCCAGCACCCCCCGGCGGGCGGTCCCGACCCAGTACTTC.

This clonotype was detected a few times. The chain is built from TRBV3-1 and TRBJ2-5; D possibly corresponds to TRBD2 (5 bases). Trimming removed 2 bases at V and 4 bases at J, with 11 bases between. Germline V gives CDR1 LGHDT, CDR2 YNNKEL (reference sequence). The CDR3 consists of 14 residues. The CDR3 loop reads CASSQSRAGETQYF. CDR3 DNA: TGTGCCAGCAGCCAAAGTAGGGCGGGAGAGACCCAGTACTTC.

This clonotype was recorded at least ten times. This sequence joins TRBV29-1 and TRBJ1-1, with 7 bases matching TRBD1. Looked up from germline, CDR1 is SQVTM and CDR2 is ANQGSEA. J was trimmed by 4 bases and V by 7 bases; bases with no gene match: 12. This CDR3 has 14 residues. The CDR3 nucleotides are TGCAGCGCAGAAGAAACAGGGGCGGCCACTGAAGCTTTCTTT. It encodes CSAEETGAATEAFF.

V and J are TRBV6-6 and TRBJ2-7, with TRBD2 identical over 14 bases. The ends lost 4 bases at V and 7 bases at J; junction bases unmatched: 9. CDR1 and CDR2 (germline): MNHNY, SVGAGI (reference sequence). The CDR3 is 16 amino acids. The CDR3 region has the DNA TGTGCCAGCAGTTCGACTAGCGGGAGGGCCATCGGGGAGCAGTACTTC. Its translation: CASSSTSGRAIGEQYF.

This clonotype was seen many times. The chain's CDR3 is CASTSSGQGDYGYTF. CDR3 nucleotide sequence: TGTGCCAGCACCTCATCGGGACAGGGCGACTATGGCTACACCTTC. The chain uses TRBV27 and TRBJ1-2; 9 positions agree with TRBD1. With V trimmed by 7 bases and J by 3 bases, 9 bases remained unmatched. The CDR3 is 15 residues long. The germline CDR1 and CDR2 sequences are MNHEY and SMNVEV (reference sequence).

Notes on this clonotype: A read error may explain this, as a much larger clone is one base away. This chain uses TRBV3-1 with TRBJ2-2, with 7 bases fitting TRBD2. Germline CDR1 LGHDT, CDR2 YNNKEL (reference sequence). The CDR3 has 17 residues. The CDR3 sequence: CASSQEVRLAVTWELFF. The CDR3 DNA follows: TGTGCCAGCAGCCAAGAAGTGCGGCTAGCGGTCACCTGGGAGCTGTTTTTT.

This clonotype showed up just a few times. The chain carries TRBV29-1 and TRBJ1-1, with D tentatively TRBD1 (5 bases). Germline V lookup: CDR1 SQVTM, CDR2 ANQGSEA. The CDR3 sequence is 13 residues long. V lost 4 bases, J lost 1 base, and 10 bases lay in between. CDR3 residues: CSVVGDGNTEAFF. As DNA, the CDR3 is TGCAGCGTTGTTGGGGACGGGAACACTGAAGCTTTCTTT.

CDR3 in amino acids: CASGTSGFNEQFF. In DNA, the CDR3 is TGTGCCAGTGGGACTAGCGGGTTCAATGAGCAGTTCTTC. V is TRBV19 and J is TRBJ2-1; 12 positions agree with TRBD2. Germline V CDR1 and CDR2: LNHDA, SQIVND (reference sequence). The CDR3 is made up of 13 amino acids. V was pared by 8 bases and J by 6 bases, with 2 bases of the junction left unmatched.

Comments on this clonotype: A clone one base away is much larger, so this may be a read error. The chain links TRBV7-8 to TRBJ1-1; possibly TRBD1 for D (5 bases). Trimming left V 5 bases short and J 4 bases short, with 11 bases between. Germline assignment: CDR1 SGHVS and CDR2 FQNEAQ. The CDR3 runs 13 residues. The CDR3 is CASSAQVITEAFF. The CDR3 DNA reads TGTGCCAGCAGCGCACAGGTGATCACTGAAGCTTTCTTT.

This clonotype has a handful of counts. V usage is TRBV7-9 and J usage is TRBJ2-1, with 12 bases that match TRBD2. The CDR3 is made up of 15 amino acids. V lost 3 bases and J lost 6; bases outside the gene matches: 3. Looked up from germline, CDR1 is SEHNR and CDR2 is FQNEAQ (reference sequence). The CDR3 nucleotides are TGTGCCAGCAGCTTGACTAGCGGGAGCCTCAATGAGCAGTTCTTC. It specifies CASSLTSGSLNEQFF. Supplemented by reference TRBV7-9 and TRBJ2-1, the full variable domain reads DTGVSQNPRHKITKRGQNVTFRCDPISEHNRLYWYRQTLGQGPEFLTYFQNEAQLEKSRLLSDRFSAERPKGSFSTLEIQRTEQGDSAMYLCASSLTSGSLNEQFFGPGTRLTVL.

The chain combines TRBV6-2 or TRBV6-3 with TRBJ2-6; no clear D gene. Trimming took off 3 bases at V and 4 bases at J, with 10 bases between the two ends. There are 15 residues in the CDR3. Per germline, CDR1 MNHEY and CDR2 SVGEGT. Here the CDR3 reads CASSYIADGANVLTF. CDR3 coding DNA: TGTGCCAGCAGTTATATCGCGGACGGGGCCAACGTCCTGACTTTC.

This clonotype was recorded a few times. This rearrangement joins TRBV29-1 to TRBJ2-7; D is undetermined. Germline values: CDR1 SQVTM, CDR2 ANQGSEA. The V gene lost 3 bases and the J gene lost 5 bases, with 14 bases spanning the gap. The CDR3 has 13 residues. This chain's CDR3 is CSVDVVGVNEQYF. The CDR3 DNA is TGCAGCGTTGATGTTGTTGGAGTGAACGAGCAGTACTTC.

At least ten counts were recorded for this clonotype. V gene TRBV12-3 or TRBV12-4 combines with J gene TRBJ1-2; D gene unclear. This CDR3 has 12 residues. The ends were cut back, 5 bases at V and 4 bases at J, with 8 bases in the middle. The DNA of the CDR3 is TGTGCCAGCAGTCCCGGGGTCTATGGCTACACCTTC. Amino acid sequence: CASSPGVYGYTF.